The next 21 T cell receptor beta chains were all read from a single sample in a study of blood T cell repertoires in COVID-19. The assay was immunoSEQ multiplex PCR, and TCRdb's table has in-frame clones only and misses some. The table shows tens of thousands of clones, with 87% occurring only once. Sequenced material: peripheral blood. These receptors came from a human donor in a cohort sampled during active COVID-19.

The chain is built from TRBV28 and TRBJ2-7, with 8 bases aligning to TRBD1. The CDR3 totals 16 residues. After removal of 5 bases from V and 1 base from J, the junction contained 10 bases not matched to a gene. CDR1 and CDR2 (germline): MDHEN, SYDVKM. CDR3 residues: CASSRPGTGLSYEQYF. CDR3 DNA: TGTGCCAGCAGTCGCCCCGGGACAGGACTTTCCTACGAGCAGTACTTC.

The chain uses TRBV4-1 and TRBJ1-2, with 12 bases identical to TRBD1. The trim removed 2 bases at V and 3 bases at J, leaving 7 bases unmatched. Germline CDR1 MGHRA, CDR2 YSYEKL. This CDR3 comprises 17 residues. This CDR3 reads CASSQQGGTGGYYGYTF. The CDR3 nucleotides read TGCGCCAGCAGCCAACAAGGGGGGACAGGGGGCTACTATGGCTACACCTTC.

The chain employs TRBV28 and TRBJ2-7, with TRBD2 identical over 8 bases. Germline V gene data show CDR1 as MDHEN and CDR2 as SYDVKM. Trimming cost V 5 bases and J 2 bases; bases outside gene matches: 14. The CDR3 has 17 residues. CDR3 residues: CASSTTTGGFLAYEQYF. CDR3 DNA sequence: TGTGCCAGCAGTACGACCACGGGGGGGTTCCTAGCCTACGAGCAGTACTTC. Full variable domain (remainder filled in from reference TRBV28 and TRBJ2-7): DVKVTQSSRYLVKRTGEKVFLECVQDMDHENMFWYRQDPGLGLRLIYFSYDVKMKEKGDIPEGYSVSREKKERFSLILESASTNQTSMYLCASSTTTGGFLAYEQYFGPGTRLTVT.

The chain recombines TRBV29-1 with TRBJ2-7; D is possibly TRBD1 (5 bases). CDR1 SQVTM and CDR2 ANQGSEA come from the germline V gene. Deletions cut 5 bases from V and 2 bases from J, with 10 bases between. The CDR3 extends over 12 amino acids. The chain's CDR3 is CSVPGPTYEQYF. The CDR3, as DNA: TGCAGCGTTCCAGGGCCAACCTACGAGCAGTACTTC.

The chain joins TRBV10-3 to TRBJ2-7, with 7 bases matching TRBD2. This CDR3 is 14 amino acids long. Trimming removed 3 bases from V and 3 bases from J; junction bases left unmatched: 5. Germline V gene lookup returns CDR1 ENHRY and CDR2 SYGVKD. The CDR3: CAISEHAGDYEQYF. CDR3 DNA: TGTGCCATCAGTGAACACGCGGGAGACTACGAGCAGTACTTC.

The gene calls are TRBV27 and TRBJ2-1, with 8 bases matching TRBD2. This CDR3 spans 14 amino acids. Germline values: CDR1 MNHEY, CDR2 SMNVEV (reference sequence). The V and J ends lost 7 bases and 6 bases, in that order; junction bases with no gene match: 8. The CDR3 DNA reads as TGTGCCAGCACAGTGGCGGGGGGTGGCAATGAGCAGTTCTTC. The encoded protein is CASTVAGGGNEQFF.

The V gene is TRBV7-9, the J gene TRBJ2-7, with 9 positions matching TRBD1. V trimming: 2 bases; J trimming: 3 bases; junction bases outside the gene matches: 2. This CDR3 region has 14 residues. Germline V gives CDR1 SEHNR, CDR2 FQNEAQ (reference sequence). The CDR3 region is CASSLWDRVYEQYF. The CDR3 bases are TGTGCCAGCAGCTTATGGGACAGGGTCTACGAGCAGTACTTC.

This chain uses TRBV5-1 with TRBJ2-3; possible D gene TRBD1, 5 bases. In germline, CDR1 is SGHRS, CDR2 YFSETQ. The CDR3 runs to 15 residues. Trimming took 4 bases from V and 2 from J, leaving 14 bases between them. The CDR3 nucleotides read TGCGCCAGCAGCAACGGACAACACCACACAGATACGCAGTATTTT. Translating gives CASSNGQHHTDTQYF.

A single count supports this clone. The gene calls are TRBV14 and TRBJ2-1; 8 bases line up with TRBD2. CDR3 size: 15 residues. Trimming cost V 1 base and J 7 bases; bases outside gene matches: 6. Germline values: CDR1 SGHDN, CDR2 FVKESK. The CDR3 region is CASSQAIIAGNEQFF. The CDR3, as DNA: TGTGCCAGCAGCCAAGCAATAATAGCGGGGAATGAGCAGTTCTTC.

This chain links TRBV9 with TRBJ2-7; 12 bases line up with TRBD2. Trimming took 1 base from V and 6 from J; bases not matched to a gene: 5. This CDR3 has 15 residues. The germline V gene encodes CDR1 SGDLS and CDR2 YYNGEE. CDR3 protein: CASSVSPTSGSEQYF. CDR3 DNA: TGTGCCAGCAGCGTATCCCCGACTAGCGGGAGCGAGCAGTACTTC.

CDR3 sequence: CAWSRPRGTQYF. The CDR3 DNA reads TGTGCCTGGAGCCGGCCCCGAGGGACCCAGTACTTC. The chain joins TRBV30 to TRBJ2-5; no firm D call. CDR1 and CDR2 from the germline V gene are GTSNPN and SVGIG (reference sequence). Trimming pared 3 bases from V and 7 bases from J, leaving 12 bases between. The CDR3 runs 12 residues. The whole variable domain, remainder taken from reference TRBV30 and TRBJ2-5, is SQTIHQWPATLVQPVGSPLSLECTVEGTSNPNLYWYRQAAGRGLQLLFYSVGIGQISSEVPQNLSASRPQDRQFILSSKKLLLSDSGFYLCAWSRPRGTQYFGPGTRLLVL.

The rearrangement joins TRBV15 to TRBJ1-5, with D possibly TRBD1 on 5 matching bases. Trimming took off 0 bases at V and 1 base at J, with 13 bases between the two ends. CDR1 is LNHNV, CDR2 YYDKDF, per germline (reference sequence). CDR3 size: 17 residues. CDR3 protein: CATSREWAGNSNQPQHF. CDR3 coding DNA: TGTGCCACCAGCAGAGAGTGGGCAGGGAACAGCAATCAGCCCCAGCATTTT.

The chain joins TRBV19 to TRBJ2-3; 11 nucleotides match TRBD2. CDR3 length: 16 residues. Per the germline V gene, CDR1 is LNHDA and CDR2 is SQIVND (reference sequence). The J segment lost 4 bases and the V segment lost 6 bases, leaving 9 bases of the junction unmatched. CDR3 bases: TGTGCCAGTAGCCTTGAACTAGCGGGAGTCGCAGATACGCAGTATTTT. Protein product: CASSLELAGVADTQYF. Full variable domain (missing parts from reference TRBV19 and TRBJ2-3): DGGITQSPKYLFRKEGQNVTLSCEQNLNHDAMYWYRQDPGQGLRLIYYSQIVNDFQKGDIAEGYSVSREKKESFPLTVTSAQKNPTAFYLCASSLELAGVADTQYFGPGTRLTVL.

The CDR3: CASSLGASGSGTDTQYF. CDR3 DNA sequence: TGCGCCAGCAGCTTGGGAGCTAGCGGGAGCGGCACAGATACGCAGTATTTT. This chain links TRBV5-1 with TRBJ2-3; 10 bases align to TRBD2. Germline CDR1 reads SGHRS; CDR2 reads YFSETQ. This CDR3 comprises 17 residues. Trimming removed 0 bases from V and 1 base from J; junction bases left unmatched: 5.

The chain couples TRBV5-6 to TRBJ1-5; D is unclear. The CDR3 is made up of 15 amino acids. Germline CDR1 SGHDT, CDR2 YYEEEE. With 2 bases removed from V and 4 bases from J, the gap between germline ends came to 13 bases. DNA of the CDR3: TGTGCCAGCAGCTTCTCGAGGGTCCGAAATCAGCCCCAGCATTTT. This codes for CASSFSRVRNQPQHF.

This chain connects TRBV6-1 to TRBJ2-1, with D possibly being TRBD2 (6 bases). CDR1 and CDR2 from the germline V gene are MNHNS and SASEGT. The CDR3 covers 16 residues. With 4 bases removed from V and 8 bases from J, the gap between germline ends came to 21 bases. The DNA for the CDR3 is TGTGCCAGCAGTGTAAGGCGGGAACCAGATAGAGATGAGCAGTTCTTC. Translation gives CASSVRREPDRDEQFF.

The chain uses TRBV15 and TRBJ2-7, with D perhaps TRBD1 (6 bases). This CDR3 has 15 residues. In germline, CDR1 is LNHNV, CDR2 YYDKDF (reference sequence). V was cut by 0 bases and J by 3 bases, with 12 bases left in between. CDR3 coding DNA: TGTGCCACCAGCAGAGATCGTGGCAGGGGCTACGAGCAGTACTTC. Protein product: CATSRDRGRGYEQYF.

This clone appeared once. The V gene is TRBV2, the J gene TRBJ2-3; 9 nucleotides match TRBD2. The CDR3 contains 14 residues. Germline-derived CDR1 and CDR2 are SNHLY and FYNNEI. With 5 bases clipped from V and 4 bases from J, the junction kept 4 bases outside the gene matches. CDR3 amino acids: CASSPAGGSDTQYF. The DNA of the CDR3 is TGTGCCAGCAGTCCAGCGGGAGGTTCAGATACGCAGTATTTT.

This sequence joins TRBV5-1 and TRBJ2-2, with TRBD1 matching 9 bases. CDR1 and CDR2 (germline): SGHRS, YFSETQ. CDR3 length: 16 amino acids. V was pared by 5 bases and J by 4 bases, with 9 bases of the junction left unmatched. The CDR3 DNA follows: TGCGCCAGCAGAGGAACAGGGGGCGCGAGCACCGGGGAGCTGTTTTTT. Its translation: CASRGTGGASTGELFF.

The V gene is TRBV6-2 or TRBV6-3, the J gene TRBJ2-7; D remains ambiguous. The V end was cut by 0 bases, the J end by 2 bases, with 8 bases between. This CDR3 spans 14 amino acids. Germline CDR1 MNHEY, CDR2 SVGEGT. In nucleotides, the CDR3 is TGTGCCAGCAGTTACTCTCCTACCACCTACGAGCAGTACTTC. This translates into CASSYSPTTYEQYF.

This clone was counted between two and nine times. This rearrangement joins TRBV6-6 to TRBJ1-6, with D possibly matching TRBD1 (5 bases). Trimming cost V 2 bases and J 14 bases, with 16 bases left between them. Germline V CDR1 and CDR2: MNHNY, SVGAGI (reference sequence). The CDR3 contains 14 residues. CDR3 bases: TGTGCCAGCAGTTACACCGACAGTTCTTTGGCCCTCCACTTT. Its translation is CASSYTDSSLALHF.